This passage covers 20 T cell receptor beta chains from one sample sequenced in a study of cytomegalovirus exposure and HLA in healthy donors. Amplification used 60 Vbeta primers and 13 Jbeta primers. TCRdb keeps only in-frame clones here, not all; method: immunoSEQ multiplex PCR. The sample records about 170,000 clones, about 80% being singletons. Sample: PBMCs. These receptors came from a man aged 35 to 55 in good health and CMV-seropositive.

The V and J genes are TRBV19 and TRBJ1-1; TRBD1 agrees at 8 bases. Germline assignment: CDR1 LNHDA and CDR2 SQIVND (reference sequence). With 2 bases clipped from V and 4 bases from J, the junction kept 9 bases outside the gene matches. The CDR3 is made up of 16 amino acids. CDR3 region: CASSIWTGPAPTEAFF. The CDR3 DNA reads as TGTGCCAGTAGTATATGGACAGGGCCAGCCCCCACTGAAGCTTTCTTT.

The V gene is TRBV5-4, the J gene TRBJ2-7; 7 bases line up with TRBD1. The CDR3 is 14 residues long. The germline gives CDR1 SGHNT, CDR2 YYREEE (reference sequence). V shed 3 bases and J 0 bases; nucleotides not matched to a gene: 3. CDR3 nucleotides: TGTGCCAGCAGCTCAAGACAGGGCTCCTACGAGCAGTACTTC. Translated, it gives CASSSRQGSYEQYF.

The chain is built from TRBV9 and TRBJ1-4; D possibly corresponds to TRBD1 (6 bases). The CDR3 has 15 residues. Trimming pared 0 bases from V and 4 bases from J, leaving 10 bases between. In germline, CDR1 is SGDLS, CDR2 YYNGEE. The CDR3 region is CASSVAGGLNEKLFF. The CDR3 nucleotides are TGTGCCAGCAGCGTAGCCGGGGGGCTTAATGAAAAACTGTTTTTT.

This clone has a single count. The DNA of the CDR3 is TGTGCCAGCAGCTTAGAACAGGGTGGTAATGAAAAACTGTTTTTT. This encodes CASSLEQGGNEKLFF. This rearrangement joins TRBV7-9 to TRBJ1-4; weak D call: TRBD1 (6 bases). Per the germline V gene, CDR1 is SEHNR and CDR2 is FQNEAQ (reference sequence). This CDR3 is 15 amino acids long. Deletions cut 1 base from V and 4 bases from J, with 10 bases between.

The rearrangement joins TRBV9 to TRBJ2-2; TRBD1 aligns across 8 bases. The germline CDR1 and CDR2 sequences are SGDLS and YYNGEE. This CDR3 has 15 residues. V lost 1 base and J lost 4; bases outside the gene matches: 3. CDR3 coding DNA: TGTGCCAGCAGCGTAACAACAGGGGGCACCGGGGAGCTGTTTTTT. Amino acids: CASSVTTGGTGELFF.

This chain connects TRBV7-9 to TRBJ2-1, with TRBD1 matching over 8 bases. Germline V lookup: CDR1 SEHNR, CDR2 FQNEAQ (reference sequence). The junction had 6 bases not matched to a gene; V was cut back by 5 bases and J by 0 bases. The CDR3 extends over 16 amino acids. The CDR3 DNA reads as TGTGCCAGCAGCCGGGACAGGTCTAGCTCCTACAATGAGCAGTTCTTC. It specifies CASSRDRSSSYNEQFF.

The chain employs TRBV11-3 and TRBJ1-1; D is undetermined. Trimming removed 5 bases from V and 11 bases from J, with 21 bases in between. Germline-derived CDR1 and CDR2 are SGHNT and YENEEA. CDR3 length: 14 amino acids. The CDR3 here is CASSTSAGSLEAFF. In DNA form, the CDR3 reads TGTGCCAGCAGCACCTCGGCCGGGAGCCTGGAGGCTTTCTTT. Full variable domain (remainder filled in from reference TRBV11-3 and TRBJ1-1): EAGVVQSPRYKIIEKKQPVAFWCNPISGHNTLYWYLQNLGQGPELLIRYENEEAVDDSQLPKDRFSAERLKGVDSTLKIQPAELGDSAVYLCASSTSAGSLEAFFGQGTRLTVV.

In this sample, this clone turned up once. This chain joins TRBV28 and TRBJ2-2; possible D gene TRBD2, 6 bases. Trimming left V 11 bases short and J 2 bases short, with 12 bases between. The germline CDR1 and CDR2 sequences are MDHEN and SYDVKM. The CDR3 loop spans 13 amino acids. The CDR3 is CASGTPNTGELFF. CDR3 nucleotide sequence: TGTGCCTCCGGGACTCCTAACACCGGGGAGCTGTTTTTT. Drawing the rest from reference TRBV28 and TRBJ2-2, the complete variable domain is DVKVTQSSRYLVKRTGEKVFLECVQDMDHENMFWYRQDPGLGLRLIYFSYDVKMKEKGDIPEGYSVSREKKERFSLILESASTNQTSMYLCASGTPNTGELFFGEGSRLTVL.

This clone was found a few times. The V gene is TRBV11-2, the J gene TRBJ2-5, with 10 bases lining up with TRBD2. The CDR3 covers 17 residues. Trimming took 4 bases from V and 3 from J; bases not matched to a gene: 11. From germline, CDR1 is SGHAT and CDR2 FQNNGV. The CDR3 DNA follows: TGTGCCAGCAGCTCCCCAGTGGGACTAGCGCTTGAAGAGACCCAGTACTTC. Translation: CASSSPVGLALEETQYF.

This chain connects TRBV28 to TRBJ2-1; TRBD1 matches at 9 bases. V gave up 5 bases and J gave up 5 bases; unmatched junction bases: 7. The CDR3 has 15 amino acids. The germline V gene encodes CDR1 MDHEN and CDR2 SYDVKM. The CDR3 region is CASSRRDRDHNEQFF. In DNA, the CDR3 is TGTGCCAGCAGTAGGCGGGACAGGGACCACAATGAGCAGTTCTTC.

The gene calls are TRBV6-1 and TRBJ2-7; D is undetermined. V was trimmed by 2 bases and J by 1 base, leaving 12 bases between them. The length of the CDR3 is 15 residues. Germline V gene lookup returns CDR1 MNHNS and CDR2 SASEGT. The CDR3, as DNA: TGTGCCAGCAGTGAATTGGCACAGCTGTCCTACGAGCAGTACTTC. Translated, it gives CASSELAQLSYEQYF.

The rearrangement uses TRBV27 and TRBJ2-1; 8 nucleotides agree with TRBD2. Germline values: CDR1 MNHEY, CDR2 SMNVEV (reference sequence). The junction had 17 bases not matched to a gene; V was cut back by 7 bases and J by 9 bases. The CDR3 spans 16 residues. CDR3 region: CASKTAASGLGIEQFF. CDR3 sequence (DNA): TGTGCCAGCAAAACGGCGGCTAGCGGGTTAGGTATTGAGCAGTTCTTC.

The chain links TRBV7-8 to TRBJ1-2; D possibly corresponds to TRBD1 (5 bases). Deletions cut 0 bases from V and 3 bases from J, with 8 bases between. The CDR3 sequence is 14 residues long. The germline V gene has CDR1 SGHVS and CDR2 FQNEAQ. The CDR3 DNA is TGTGCCAGCAGCTTAGCAGGGGTTGACTATGGCTACACCTTC. It specifies CASSLAGVDYGYTF.

The chain uses TRBV6-1 and TRBJ2-5; the D is unclear. The CDR3 is 12 amino acids. The germline V gene encodes CDR1 MNHNS and CDR2 SASEGT. Trimming took 2 bases from V and 5 from J, leaving 6 bases between them. The CDR3 region is CASSEFGETQYF. In DNA, the CDR3 is TGTGCCAGCAGTGAATTCGGGGAGACCCAGTACTTC.

V gene TRBV7-8 combines with J gene TRBJ2-7, with TRBD1 matching over 10 bases. The V gene end was trimmed by 5 bases and the J gene end by 7 bases; junction bases not matched to a gene: 5. CDR1 and CDR2 (germline): SGHVS, FQNEAQ. This CDR3 is 13 amino acids long. CDR3 residues: CASSIDRGHEQYF. CDR3 in DNA: TGTGCCAGCAGCATAGACAGGGGGCATGAGCAGTACTTC.

V is TRBV6-5 and J is TRBJ1-1; the D gene is possibly TRBD1 (5 bases). CDR1 and CDR2 (germline): MNHEY, SVGAGI. V shed 6 bases and J shed 8 bases, with 16 bases lying between them. The CDR3 is made up of 13 amino acids. The CDR3 loop is CASRLVRGWEAFF. In DNA form, the CDR3 reads TGTGCCAGCAGGCTAGTACGGGGGTGGGAAGCTTTCTTT.

CDR3 protein: CASSLLGGARSYNEQFF. CDR3 DNA: TGTGCCAGCAGTCTCTTAGGGGGGGCTAGATCCTACAATGAGCAGTTCTTC. V is TRBV28 and J is TRBJ2-1; D is possibly TRBD2 (7 bases). In germline, CDR1 is MDHEN, CDR2 SYDVKM. Trimming removed 5 bases from V and 1 base from J, with 18 bases in between. This CDR3 has 17 amino acids.

V is TRBV10-1 and J is TRBJ2-5, with 11 bases matching TRBD2. With V trimmed by 6 bases and J by 3 bases, 6 bases remained unmatched. CDR1 is WNHNN, CDR2 SYGVQD, per germline (reference sequence). The CDR3 extends over 15 amino acids. CDR3 sequence: CASRGTSGAEETQYF. The CDR3 bases are TGCGCCAGCAGGGGGACTAGCGGAGCTGAAGAGACCCAGTACTTC.

This clone came up a few times. The chain links TRBV5-4 to TRBJ2-2; the D gene is possibly TRBD2 (6 bases). The V gene lost 2 bases and the J gene lost 3 bases, with 14 bases spanning the gap. CDR1 is SGHNT, CDR2 YYREEE, per germline (reference sequence). This CDR3 has 16 residues. This CDR3 reads CASSLRGREDTGELFF. The CDR3 DNA follows: TGTGCCAGCAGCTTAAGGGGCAGGGAGGACACCGGGGAGCTGTTTTTT.

This clone was counted once. The chain uses TRBV6-5 and TRBJ1-2; 8 bases match TRBD1. This CDR3 comprises 15 residues. Germline values: CDR1 MNHEY, CDR2 SVGAGI. V lost 6 bases to trimming and J lost 2 bases; unmatched junction nucleotides: 8. For the CDR3, the DNA is TGTGCCAGCAGGGGTTCGACAGGGGCCAACTATGGCTACACCTTC. Protein sequence: CASRGSTGANYGYTF.